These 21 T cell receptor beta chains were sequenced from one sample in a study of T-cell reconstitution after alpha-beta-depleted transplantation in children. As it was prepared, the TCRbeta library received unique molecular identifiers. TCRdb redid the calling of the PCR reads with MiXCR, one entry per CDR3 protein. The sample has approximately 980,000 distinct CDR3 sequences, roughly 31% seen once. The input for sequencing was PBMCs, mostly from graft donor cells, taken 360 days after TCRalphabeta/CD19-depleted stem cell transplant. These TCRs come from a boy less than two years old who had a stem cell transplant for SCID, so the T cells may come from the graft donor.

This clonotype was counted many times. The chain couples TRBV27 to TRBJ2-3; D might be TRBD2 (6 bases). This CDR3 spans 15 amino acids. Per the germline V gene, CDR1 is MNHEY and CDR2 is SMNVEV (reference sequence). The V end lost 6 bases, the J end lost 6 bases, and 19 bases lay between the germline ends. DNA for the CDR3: TGTGCCAGCAGCGCCGGGACTTTACCGGCGGATACGCAGTATTTT. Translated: CASSAGTLPADTQYF.

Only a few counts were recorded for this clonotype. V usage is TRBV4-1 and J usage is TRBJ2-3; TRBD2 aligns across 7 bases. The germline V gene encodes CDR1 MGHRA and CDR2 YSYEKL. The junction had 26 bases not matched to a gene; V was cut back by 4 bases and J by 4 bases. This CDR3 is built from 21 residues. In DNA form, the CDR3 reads TGCGCCAGCAGCCTACCTCGGTTCTGGGTTGAGGGGCCACGGGGGGCAGATACGCAGTATTTT. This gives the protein CASSLPRFWVEGPRGADTQYF.

The CDR3 coding sequence is TGCGCCAGCAGCTCCCAAAGATTGAAACCCCAGCATTTT. Protein sequence: CASSSQRLKPQHF. The rearrangement links TRBV5-1 to TRBJ1-5; D not certain. V lost 3 bases to trimming and J lost 10 bases, with 14 bases between them. Germline-derived CDR1 and CDR2 are SGHRS and YFSETQ. The CDR3 is made up of 13 amino acids.

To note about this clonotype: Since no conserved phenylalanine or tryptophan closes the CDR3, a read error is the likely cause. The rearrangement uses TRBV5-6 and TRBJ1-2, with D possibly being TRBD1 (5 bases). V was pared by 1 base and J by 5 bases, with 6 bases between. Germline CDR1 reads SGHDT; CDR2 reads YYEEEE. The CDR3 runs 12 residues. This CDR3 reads CASSLRGYGYTC. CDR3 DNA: TGTGCCAGCAGCTTGCGGGGGTATGGCTACACCTGC.

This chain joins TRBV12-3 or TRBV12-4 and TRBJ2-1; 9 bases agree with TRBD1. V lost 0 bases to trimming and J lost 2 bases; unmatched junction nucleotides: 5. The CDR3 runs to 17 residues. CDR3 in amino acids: CASSLAPGQGAYNEQFF. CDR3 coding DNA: TGTGCCAGCAGTTTAGCCCCGGGACAGGGAGCCTACAATGAGCAGTTCTTC.

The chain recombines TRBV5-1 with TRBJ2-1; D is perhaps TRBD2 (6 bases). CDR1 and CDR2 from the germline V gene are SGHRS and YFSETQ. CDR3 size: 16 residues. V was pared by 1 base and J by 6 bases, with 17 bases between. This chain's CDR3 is CASSLTGDAAGNEQFF. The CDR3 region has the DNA TGCGCCAGCAGCTTGACGGGGGACGCCGCGGGCAATGAGCAGTTCTTC.

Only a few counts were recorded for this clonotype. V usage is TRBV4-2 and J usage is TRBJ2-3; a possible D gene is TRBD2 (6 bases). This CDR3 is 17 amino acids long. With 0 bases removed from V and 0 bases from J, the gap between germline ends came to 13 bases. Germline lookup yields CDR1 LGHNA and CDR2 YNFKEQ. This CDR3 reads CASSQDPRDSSTDTQYF. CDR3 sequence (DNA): TGTGCCAGCAGCCAAGATCCCAGGGACTCTAGCACAGATACGCAGTATTTT.

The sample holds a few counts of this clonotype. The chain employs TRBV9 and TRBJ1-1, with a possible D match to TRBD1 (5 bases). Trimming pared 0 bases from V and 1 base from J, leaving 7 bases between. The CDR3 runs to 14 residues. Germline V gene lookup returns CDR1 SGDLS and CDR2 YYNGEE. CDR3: CASSVATGNTEAFF. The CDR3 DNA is TGTGCCAGCAGCGTAGCTACAGGGAACACTGAAGCTTTCTTT.

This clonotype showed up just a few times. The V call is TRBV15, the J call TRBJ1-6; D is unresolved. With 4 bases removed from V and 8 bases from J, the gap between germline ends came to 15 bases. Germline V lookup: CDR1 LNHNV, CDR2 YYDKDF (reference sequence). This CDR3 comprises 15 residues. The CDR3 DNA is TGTGCCACCAGCAATGTTGACGGGAGCTATTCACCCCTCCACTTT. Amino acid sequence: CATSNVDGSYSPLHF. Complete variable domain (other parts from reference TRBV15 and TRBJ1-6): DAMVIQNPRYQVTQFGKPVTLSCSQTLNHNVMYWYQQKSSQAPKLLFHYYDKDFNNEADTPDNFQSRRPNTSFCFLDIRSPGLGDTAMYLCATSNVDGSYSPLHFGNGTRLTVT.

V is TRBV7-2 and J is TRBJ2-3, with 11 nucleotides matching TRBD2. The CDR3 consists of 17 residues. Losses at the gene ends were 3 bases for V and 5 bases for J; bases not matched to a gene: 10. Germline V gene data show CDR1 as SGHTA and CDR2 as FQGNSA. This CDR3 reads CASSFIRLAGRGDTQYF. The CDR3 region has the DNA TGTGCCAGCAGCTTCATCCGACTAGCGGGGAGGGGAGATACGCAGTATTTT.

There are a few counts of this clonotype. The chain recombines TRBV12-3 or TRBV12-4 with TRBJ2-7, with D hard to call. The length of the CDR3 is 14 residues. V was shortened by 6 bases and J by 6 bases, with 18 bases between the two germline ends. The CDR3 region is CASSHGLTALEQYF. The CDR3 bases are TGTGCCAGCAGCCATGGATTGACGGCCCTCGAGCAGTACTTC.

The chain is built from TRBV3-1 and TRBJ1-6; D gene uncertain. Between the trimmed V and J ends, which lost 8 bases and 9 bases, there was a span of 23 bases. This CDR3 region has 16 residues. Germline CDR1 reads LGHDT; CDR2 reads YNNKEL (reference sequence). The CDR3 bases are TGTGCCAGCCAATTGGGATCGTCGGGAGTACGTTCACCCCTCCACTTT. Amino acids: CASQLGSSGVRSPLHF.

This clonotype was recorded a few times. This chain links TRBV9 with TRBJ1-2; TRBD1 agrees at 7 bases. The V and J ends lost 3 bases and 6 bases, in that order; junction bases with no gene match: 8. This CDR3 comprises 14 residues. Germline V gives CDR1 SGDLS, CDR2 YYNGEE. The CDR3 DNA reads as TGTGCCAGCAGCGCCCGACAGGGTATGGATGGCTACACCTTC. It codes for CASSARQGMDGYTF.

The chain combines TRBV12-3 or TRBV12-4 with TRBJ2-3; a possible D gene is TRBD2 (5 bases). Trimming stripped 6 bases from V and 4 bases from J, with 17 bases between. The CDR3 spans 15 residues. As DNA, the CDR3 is TGTGCCAGCAGATTACGAGGGTCTTGGTCAGATACGCAGTATTTT. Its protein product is CASRLRGSWSDTQYF.

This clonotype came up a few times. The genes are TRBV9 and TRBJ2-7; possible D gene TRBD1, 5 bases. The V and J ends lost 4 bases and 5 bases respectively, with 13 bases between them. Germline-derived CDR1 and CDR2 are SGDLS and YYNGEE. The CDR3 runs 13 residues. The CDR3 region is CASSPGSGNEQYF. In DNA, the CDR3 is TGTGCCAGCAGCCCCGGCTCAGGGAACGAGCAGTACTTC.

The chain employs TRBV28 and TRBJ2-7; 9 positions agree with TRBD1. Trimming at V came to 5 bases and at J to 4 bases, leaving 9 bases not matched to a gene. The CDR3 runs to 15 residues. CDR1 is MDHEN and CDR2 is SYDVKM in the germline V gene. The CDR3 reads CASSHPGQGRYEQYF. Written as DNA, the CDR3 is TGTGCCAGCAGTCACCCGGGACAGGGACGGTACGAGCAGTACTTC.

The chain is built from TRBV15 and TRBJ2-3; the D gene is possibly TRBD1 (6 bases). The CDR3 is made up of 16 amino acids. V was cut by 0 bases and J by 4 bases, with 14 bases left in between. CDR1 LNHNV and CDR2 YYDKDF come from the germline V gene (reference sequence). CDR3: CATSRDLRGDADTQYF. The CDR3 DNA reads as TGTGCCACCAGCAGAGATCTCAGGGGCGACGCAGATACGCAGTATTTT.

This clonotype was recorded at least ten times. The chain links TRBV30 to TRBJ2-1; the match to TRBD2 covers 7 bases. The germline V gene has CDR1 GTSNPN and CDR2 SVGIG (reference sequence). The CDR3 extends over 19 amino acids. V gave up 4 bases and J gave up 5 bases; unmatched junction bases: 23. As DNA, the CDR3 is TGTGCCTGGAAAGCCCTAACGGTAGCCAGCGGGGTTACCCACAATGAGCAGTTCTTC. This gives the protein CAWKALTVASGVTHNEQFF.

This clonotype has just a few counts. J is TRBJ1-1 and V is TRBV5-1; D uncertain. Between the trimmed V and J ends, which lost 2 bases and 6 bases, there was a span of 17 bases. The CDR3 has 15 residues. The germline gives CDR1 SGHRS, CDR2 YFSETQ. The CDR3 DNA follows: TGCGCCAGCAGCTTCGATCTAGGACGGGAGTCTGAAGCTTTCTTT. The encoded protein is CASSFDLGRESEAFF.

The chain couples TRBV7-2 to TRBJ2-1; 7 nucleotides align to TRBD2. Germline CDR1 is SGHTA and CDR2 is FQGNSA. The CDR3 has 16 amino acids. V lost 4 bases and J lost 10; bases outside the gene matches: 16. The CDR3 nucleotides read TGTGCCAGCAGCTCCCCGAGCGGGACCGAGGAAGGGGAGCAGTTCTTC. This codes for CASSSPSGTEEGEQFF.

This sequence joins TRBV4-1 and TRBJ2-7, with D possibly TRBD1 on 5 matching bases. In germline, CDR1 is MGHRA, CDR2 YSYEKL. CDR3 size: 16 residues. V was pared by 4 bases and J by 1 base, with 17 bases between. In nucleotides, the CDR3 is TGCGCCAGCAGCCCCACCGACAGATTCCCTTCCTACGAGCAGTACTTC. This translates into CASSPTDRFPSYEQYF.